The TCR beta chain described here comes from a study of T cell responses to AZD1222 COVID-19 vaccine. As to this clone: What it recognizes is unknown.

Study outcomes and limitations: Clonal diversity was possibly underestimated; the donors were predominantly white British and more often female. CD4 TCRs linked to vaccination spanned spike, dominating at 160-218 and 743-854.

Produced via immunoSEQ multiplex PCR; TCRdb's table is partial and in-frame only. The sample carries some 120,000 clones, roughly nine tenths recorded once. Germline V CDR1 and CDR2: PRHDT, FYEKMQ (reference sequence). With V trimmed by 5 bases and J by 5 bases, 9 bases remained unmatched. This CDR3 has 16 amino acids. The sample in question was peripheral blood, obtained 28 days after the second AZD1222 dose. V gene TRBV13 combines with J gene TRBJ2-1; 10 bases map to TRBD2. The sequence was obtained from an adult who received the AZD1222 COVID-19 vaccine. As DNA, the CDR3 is TGTGCCAGCAGCACCTCCGGGACTAGCGTAAACAATGAGCAGTTCTTC. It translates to CASSTSGTSVNNEQFF.